One and the same sample provided the 29 T cell receptor beta chains below, sequenced in a study of blood T cell repertoires in COVID-19. TCRdb's table, derived via immunoSEQ multiplex PCR, lists solely in-frame clones and lacks some. The sample contains approximately 74,000 clones, over 75% of which appear only once. The sequenced material came from peripheral blood. These receptors came from a man in his sixties or seventies with acute or convalescent COVID-19.

This clone appeared a few times. The chain recombines TRBV5-8 with TRBJ1-1; no reliable D call. Between the trimmed V and J ends, which lost 0 bases and 6 bases, there was a span of 9 bases. The CDR3 totals 13 residues. Germline assignment: CDR1 SGHTS and CDR2 YDEGEE. Here the CDR3 DNA reads TGTGCCAGCAGCTTGGAGAGACGGGCTGAAGCTTTCTTT. The encoded protein is CASSLERRAEAFF.

The CDR3 DNA reads as TGTGCCAGCAACAGTCCCCGACAGGGGGGCGACAATGAGCAGTTCTTC. This sequence encodes CASNSPRQGGDNEQFF. V gene TRBV21-1 combines with J gene TRBJ2-1; TRBD1 is taken as the D call from the table, unchecked against the DNA. TRBV21-1 is designated a pseudogene. The CDR3 sequence is 16 residues long.

The chain couples TRBV29-1 to TRBJ2-7; the match to TRBD2 covers 8 bases. This CDR3 is 15 amino acids long. V was pared by 6 bases and J by 4 bases, with 14 bases of the junction left unmatched. The germline CDR1 and CDR2 sequences are SQVTM and ANQGSEA. CDR3 coding DNA: TGCAGCGTCCGACCTTTGGCGGGGGGAAGATACGAGCAGTACTTC. It codes for CSVRPLAGGRYEQYF.

V gene TRBV6-7 combines with J gene TRBJ2-6; TRBD1 agrees at 11 bases. TRBV6-7 is reported as an ORF; its role is uncertain. J lost 0 bases, V lost 5 bases, and 18 bases had no gene match. The CDR3 has 22 amino acids. CDR3 DNA sequence: TGTGCCAGCAGTCCAACAACTTGGGACAGGGGGTCCCAGAGCTCTGGGGCCAACGTCCTGACTTTC. It encodes CASSPTTWDRGSQSSGANVLTF.

This clone was seen once. The rearrangement uses TRBV4-3 and TRBJ2-1, with TRBD2 identical over 10 bases. J lost 4 bases, V lost 0 bases, and 3 bases had no gene match. CDR1 is LGHNA, CDR2 YSLEER, per germline. The CDR3 totals 16 residues. As DNA, the CDR3 is TGCGCCAGCAGCCAAGATCTACTAGCGGGGTACAATGAGCAGTTCTTC. As protein: CASSQDLLAGYNEQFF.

Only one count was recorded for this clone. The chain recombines TRBV21-1 with TRBJ1-2. TRBV21-1 is flagged as a pseudogene. The CDR3 sequence is 17 residues long. CDR3 in amino acids: CASSKGARRGANYGYTF. As DNA, the CDR3 is TGTGCCAGCAGCAAAGGAGCTCGGCGGGGAGCTAACTATGGCTACACCTTC.

The CDR3 is CASSYSVTLLTDTQYF. CDR3 coding DNA: TGTGCCAGCAGTTACTCGGTGACATTACTCACAGATACGCAGTATTTT. The chain combines TRBV6-2 or TRBV6-3 with TRBJ2-3; no firm D call. Trimming stripped 0 bases from V and 2 bases from J, with 12 bases between. Germline V gives CDR1 MNHEY, CDR2 SVGEGT. The CDR3 spans 16 residues.

This clone appeared once. The chain combines TRBV19 with TRBJ2-7, with TRBD2 matching 7 bases. V lost 3 bases and J lost 0; bases outside the gene matches: 2. The CDR3 is made up of 14 amino acids. Germline CDR1 LNHDA, CDR2 SQIVND (reference sequence). DNA of the CDR3: TGTGCCAGTAGTATGGGGGGGTTCTCCTACGAGCAGTACTTC. Translated, it gives CASSMGGFSYEQYF.

The chain links TRBV28 to TRBJ2-7; D is uncertain. Germline loops: CDR1 MDHEN, CDR2 SYDVKM. The CDR3 is 11 residues long. With 3 bases removed from V and 6 bases from J, the gap between germline ends came to 6 bases. The CDR3 loop is CASSLSLEQYF. The CDR3 DNA follows: TGTGCCAGCAGTTTGTCCCTCGAGCAGTACTTC.

This sequence joins TRBV3-1 (or the pseudogene TRBV3-2) and TRBJ2-7; no firm D call. This CDR3 has 16 amino acids. Germline CDR1 reads LGHDT; CDR2 reads YNNKEL (reference sequence). V was trimmed by 4 bases and J by 2 bases, leaving 18 bases between them. The CDR3 protein is CASSPRGGVTPYEQYF. CDR3 sequence (DNA): TGTGCCAGCAGCCCCCGAGGCGGTGTCACCCCCTACGAGCAGTACTTC.

The chain links TRBV28 to TRBJ1-6; 7 bases fit TRBD1. The germline V gene has CDR1 MDHEN and CDR2 SYDVKM. With V trimmed by 6 bases and J by 7 bases, 6 bases remained unmatched. The CDR3 is made up of 14 amino acids. The CDR3 here is CASRWGQTNSPLHF. In DNA, the CDR3 is TGTGCCAGCAGGTGGGGACAGACAAATTCACCCCTCCACTTT.

The J gene is TRBJ2-3, the V gene TRBV25-1; D possibly corresponds to TRBD2 (7 bases). The V and J ends lost 2 bases and 4 bases respectively, with 16 bases between them. The CDR3 is 16 amino acids. CDR1 MGHDK and CDR2 SYGVNS come from the germline V gene. This chain's CDR3 is CASSEGGRGGADTQYF. The CDR3 region has the DNA TGTGCCAGCAGTGAAGGCGGCAGGGGAGGGGCAGATACGCAGTATTTT.

This chain uses TRBV28 with TRBJ2-6; the match to TRBD1 covers 8 bases. The length of the CDR3 is 16 residues. V lost 5 bases and J lost 3; bases outside the gene matches: 6. Germline V gives CDR1 MDHEN, CDR2 SYDVKM. The CDR3 region is CASSVRGLLGANVLTF. CDR3 DNA sequence: TGTGCCAGCAGTGTCAGGGGGCTTCTTGGGGCCAACGTCCTGACTTTC.

Here the CDR3 reads CASSPSGSGGFQPQHF. The CDR3, as DNA: TGTGCCAGCAGCCCCTCCGGCTCGGGTGGATTTCAGCCCCAGCATTTT. The rearrangement uses TRBV5-5 and TRBJ1-5; D is undetermined. V gave up 4 bases and J gave up 6 bases, with 20 bases separating them. Germline CDR1 reads SGHKS; CDR2 reads YYEKEE (reference sequence). CDR3 length equals 16 residues. Using reference TRBV5-5 and TRBJ1-5 for the parts outside the CDR3, the full variable domain is DAGVTQSPTHLIKTRGQQVTLRCSPISGHKSVSWYQQVLGQGPQFIFQYYEKEERGRGNFPDRFSARQFPNYSSELNVNALLLGDSALYLCASSPSGSGGFQPQHFGDGTRLSIL.

The J gene is TRBJ1-1, the V gene TRBV3-1 (or the pseudogene TRBV3-2), with TRBD1 matching 7 bases. The germline V gene encodes CDR1 LGHDT and CDR2 YNNKEL (reference sequence). This CDR3 region has 14 residues. J lost 3 bases, V lost 3 bases, and 4 bases had no gene match. The CDR3 loop is CASSHTQGDTEAFF. The CDR3 DNA reads TGTGCCAGCAGCCATACCCAGGGGGACACTGAAGCTTTCTTT.

The chain joins TRBV7-6 to TRBJ2-1; 11 bases align to TRBD1. Losses at the gene ends were 0 bases for V and 7 bases for J; bases not matched to a gene: 11. The germline V gene encodes CDR1 SGHVS and CDR2 FNYEAQ. The CDR3 sequence is 18 residues long. This CDR3 reads CASSLAVAGTGGTNEQFF. CDR3 DNA sequence: TGTGCCAGCAGCTTAGCGGTTGCTGGGACAGGGGGTACTAATGAGCAGTTCTTC.

The V call is TRBV7-9, the J call TRBJ1-3; possible D gene TRBD1, 6 bases. The V gene's germline CDR1 is SEHNR and CDR2 FQNEAQ (reference sequence). There are 15 residues in the CDR3. Trimming cost V 5 bases and J 2 bases, with 13 bases left between them. The CDR3: CASSPRGGAGNTIYF. The CDR3 region has the DNA TGTGCCAGCAGCCCGAGGGGGGGGGCTGGAAACACCATATATTTT.

This chain links TRBV5-4 with TRBJ1-4; TRBD1 matches at 9 bases. This CDR3 has 14 residues. Germline values: CDR1 SGHNT, CDR2 YYREEE (reference sequence). V gave up 3 bases and J gave up 8 bases; unmatched junction bases: 5. This CDR3 is CASSSRDREEKLFF. CDR3 nucleotide sequence: TGTGCCAGCAGCTCCCGGGACAGGGAAGAAAAACTGTTTTTT.

The chain carries TRBV3-1 (or the pseudogene TRBV3-2) and TRBJ2-1; 10 bases are shared with TRBD2. CDR1 is LGHDT, CDR2 YNNKEL, per germline (reference sequence). V trimming: 2 bases; J trimming: 6 bases; junction bases outside the gene matches: 4. The CDR3 extends over 15 amino acids. The CDR3 DNA sequence: TGTGCCAGCAGCCAAACCAGCGGGAGGGTCAATGAGCAGTTCTTC. It translates to CASSQTSGRVNEQFF.

This clone was seen a handful of times. The V call is TRBV7-2, the J call TRBJ2-7; D gene ambiguous. This CDR3 region has 14 residues. V lost 1 base, J lost 0 bases, and 7 bases lay in between. Germline values: CDR1 SGHTA, CDR2 FQGNSA. CDR3 amino acids: CASSLVVSSYEQYF. CDR3 DNA: TGTGCCAGCAGCTTAGTTGTCAGCTCCTACGAGCAGTACTTC.

The genes are TRBV11-2 and TRBJ2-3; no clear D. Trimming removed 5 bases at V and 4 bases at J, with 10 bases between. The CDR3 spans 13 residues. Germline V CDR1 and CDR2: SGHAT, FQNNGV. The CDR3 protein is CASSTGVPDTQYF. The CDR3 nucleotides read TGTGCCAGCAGCACGGGTGTGCCAGATACGCAGTATTTT.

The chain uses TRBV7-2 and TRBJ2-1; 7 nucleotides match TRBD2. The CDR3 consists of 15 residues. Germline loops: CDR1 SGHTA, CDR2 FQGNSA. The V segment lost 3 bases and the J segment 5 bases; nucleotides outside the gene matches: 7. The CDR3 DNA reads as TGTGCCAGCAGCTTCTCGGGGGGAAACAACAATGAGCAGTTCTTC. Protein product: CASSFSGGNNNEQFF.

The rearrangement uses TRBV7-2 and TRBJ2-2; 8 bases agree with TRBD2. There are 16 residues in the CDR3. V dropped 5 bases and J dropped 4; count of bases not matched to a gene: 9. The V gene's germline CDR1 is SGHTA and CDR2 FQGNSA. This CDR3 is CASSPLWAGGTGELFF. CDR3 DNA sequence: TGTGCCAGCAGCCCCCTCTGGGCGGGAGGCACCGGGGAGCTGTTTTTT.

The J gene is TRBJ1-5, the V gene TRBV5-1; a weak D match, TRBD1 (5 bases). The CDR3 loop spans 15 amino acids. Between the trimmed V and J ends, which lost 0 bases and 7 bases, there was a span of 14 bases. Looked up from germline, CDR1 is SGHRS and CDR2 is YFSETQ. The CDR3 here is CASSLDGQGSQPQHF. In nucleotides, the CDR3 is TGCGCCAGCAGCTTGGATGGCCAGGGCAGCCAGCCCCAGCATTTT.

V usage is TRBV19 and J usage is TRBJ2-2; 12 nucleotides match TRBD1. CDR3 length: 15 residues. Germline V lookup: CDR1 LNHDA, CDR2 SQIVND (reference sequence). V gave up 8 bases and J gave up 8 bases; unmatched junction bases: 9. The CDR3 nucleotides read TGTGCCAGTTATACGGGACAGGGGGCGCGAGGGGAGCTGTTTTTT. Amino acid sequence: CASYTGQGARGELFF. Looking up the rest from reference TRBV19 and TRBJ2-2 gives the full variable domain: DGGITQSPKYLFRKEGQNVTLSCEQNLNHDAMYWYRQDPGQGLRLIYYSQIVNDFQKGDIAEGYSVSREKKESFPLTVTSAQKNPTAFYLCASYTGQGARGELFFGEGSRLTVL.

This chain joins TRBV10-3 and TRBJ2-3, with TRBD1 matching over 10 bases. Trimming removed 11 bases from V and 2 bases from J; junction bases left unmatched: 10. Looked up from germline, CDR1 is ENHRY and CDR2 is SYGVKD. The CDR3 covers 15 residues. The CDR3 coding sequence is TGTGCCTCAAGTCCCGGGACAGGGGCCACAGATACGCAGTATTTT. Protein sequence: CASSPGTGATDTQYF.

The chain has TRBV4-3 and TRBJ2-2; tentatively, D is TRBD2 (5 bases). Deletions cut 4 bases from V and 6 bases from J, with 12 bases between. The germline gives CDR1 LGHNA, CDR2 YSLEER. This CDR3 contains 14 residues. The CDR3 DNA reads TGCGCCAGCAGCCTCGACGTGGGAGCCGGGGAGCTGTTTTTT. Amino acids: CASSLDVGAGELFF.

This chain joins TRBV6-6 and TRBJ2-1; D is possibly TRBD2 (7 bases). V lost 4 bases, J lost 1 base, and 14 bases lay in between. This CDR3 is 16 amino acids long. Germline-derived CDR1 and CDR2 are MNHNY and SVGAGI (reference sequence). The CDR3 DNA is TGTGCCAGCAGTTTTGGGGGGGGCGGTTCCTACAATGAGCAGTTCTTC. Translating it yields CASSFGGGGSYNEQFF.

This chain links TRBV18 with TRBJ1-4; weak D call: TRBD1 (5 bases). This CDR3 is 19 amino acids long. The germline CDR1 and CDR2 sequences are KGHSH and LQKENI. Between the trimmed V and J ends, which lost 3 bases and 0 bases, there was a span of 20 bases. CDR3 residues: CASSPLRTPASSTNEKLFF. As DNA, the CDR3 is TGTGCCAGCTCACCCCTAAGGACACCTGCTTCCTCAACTAATGAAAAACTGTTTTTT.